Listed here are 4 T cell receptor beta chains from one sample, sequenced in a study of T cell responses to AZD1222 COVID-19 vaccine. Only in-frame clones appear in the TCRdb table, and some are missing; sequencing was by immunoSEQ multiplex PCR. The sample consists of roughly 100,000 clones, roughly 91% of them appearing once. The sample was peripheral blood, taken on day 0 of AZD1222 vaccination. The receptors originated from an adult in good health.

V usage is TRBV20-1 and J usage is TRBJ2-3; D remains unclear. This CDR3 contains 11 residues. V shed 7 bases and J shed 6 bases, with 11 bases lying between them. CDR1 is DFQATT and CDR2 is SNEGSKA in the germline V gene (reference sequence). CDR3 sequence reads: CSEKGLDTQYF. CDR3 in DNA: TGCAGTGAAAAAGGGTTGGATACGCAGTATTTT.

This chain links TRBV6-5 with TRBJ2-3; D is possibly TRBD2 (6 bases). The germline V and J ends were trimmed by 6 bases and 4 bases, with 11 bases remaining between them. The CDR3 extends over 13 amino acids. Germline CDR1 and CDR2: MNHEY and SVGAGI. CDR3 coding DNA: TGTGCCAGCAGACGATCGGGAGCAGATACGCAGTATTTT. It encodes CASRRSGADTQYF.

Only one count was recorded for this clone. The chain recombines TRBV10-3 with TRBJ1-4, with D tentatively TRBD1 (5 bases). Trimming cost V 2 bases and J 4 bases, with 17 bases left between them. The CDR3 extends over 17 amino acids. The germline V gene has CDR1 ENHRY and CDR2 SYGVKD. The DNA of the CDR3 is TGTGCCATCAGTGAGAGGGCGGGGTCGGGGGATAATGAAAAACTGTTTTTT. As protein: CAISERAGSGDNEKLFF.

The CDR3 region has the DNA TGTGCCAGCAGCTACGGGGCGAGCAATCAGCCCCAGCATTTT. Its protein is CASSYGASNQPQHF. The chain has TRBV7-8 and TRBJ1-5, with D possibly being TRBD1 (5 bases). The CDR3 is 14 residues long. Trimming pared 4 bases from V and 1 base from J, leaving 8 bases between. Germline loops: CDR1 SGHVS, CDR2 FQNEAQ.